A single sample gave rise to the 9 T cell receptor beta chains below, sequenced in a study of T cells in Graves' hyperthyroidism and ophthalmopathy. Amplification of TCR beta CDR3 regions was performed using RNA transcripts as template. TCR CDR3 underwent first-round RT-PCR with the HTBI primer set. TCRdb reprocessed the multiplex PCR reads with MiXCR, giving one entry per CDR3 protein. The sample shows hundreds of thousands of distinct CDR3 sequences, approximately 14% of them seen only once. The sequenced sample consisted of blood. These receptors were collected from a woman between 18 and 29 years old with Graves' hyperthyroidism.

This clonotype has only a few counts. This chain links TRBV2 with TRBJ2-7; 13 nucleotides agree with TRBD2. V dropped 11 bases and J dropped 5; count of bases not matched to a gene: 6. Germline V gene data show CDR1 as SNHLY and CDR2 as FYNNEI. This CDR3 is 13 amino acids long. The CDR3 DNA reads TGTGCCCTTAGACTAGCGGGAGGCAACGAGCAGTACTTC. It codes for CALRLAGGNEQYF.

The chain employs TRBV7-2 and TRBJ2-3, with D hard to call. Trimming took off 5 bases at V and 2 bases at J, with 26 bases between the two ends. The CDR3 is 19 residues long. Germline CDR1 is SGHTA and CDR2 is FQGNSA. The CDR3 loop reads CASSDVRIIRDGHTDTQYF. In DNA, the CDR3 is TGTGCCAGCAGCGACGTCCGGATTATAAGAGACGGTCACACAGATACGCAGTATTTT.

This clonotype appeared once. V and J are TRBV9 and TRBJ1-6, with 10 bases matching TRBD1. In germline, CDR1 is SGDLS, CDR2 YYNGEE. With V trimmed by 0 bases and J by 10 bases, 4 bases remained unmatched. CDR3 length: 15 amino acids. The CDR3 nucleotides are TGTGCCAGCAGCGTAGCCGGGACAGGGGAGTCACCCCTCCACTTT. Residues: CASSVAGTGESPLHF.

This clonotype was seen more than once but under ten times. The rearrangement links TRBV4-1 to TRBJ2-7, with D perhaps matching TRBD2 (7 bases). With 11 bases removed from V and 4 bases from J, the gap between germline ends came to 18 bases. The CDR3 length is 13 residues. Looked up from germline, CDR1 is MGHRA and CDR2 is YSYEKL. This CDR3 is CASRGGREYEQYF. Here the CDR3 DNA reads TGCGCCTCAAGGGGGGGCCGAGAATACGAGCAGTACTTC.

Ten or more counts support this clonotype. In DNA, the CDR3 is TGCGCCAGCAGCTACTCCGGGCGGGGCACAGATACGCAGTATTTT. This encodes CASSYSGRGTDTQYF. The V gene is TRBV5-1, the J gene TRBJ2-3; D may be TRBD2 (5 bases). This CDR3 has 15 residues. Germline-derived CDR1 and CDR2 are SGHRS and YFSETQ. V was pared by 3 bases and J by 1 base, with 12 bases between.

The chain combines TRBV7-9 with TRBJ2-7; D call uncertain. In germline, CDR1 is SEHNR, CDR2 FQNEAQ (reference sequence). The V end lost 0 bases, the J end lost 2 bases, and 14 bases lay between the germline ends. The CDR3 has 16 amino acids. The CDR3 region has the DNA TGTGCCAGCAGCTTAGCGCCCCAATCCCGCACCTACGAGCAGTACTTC. Translated: CASSLAPQSRTYEQYF.

This clonotype has more than one count but fewer than ten. This chain uses TRBV7-9 with TRBJ1-5; no clear D gene. The CDR3 extends over 13 amino acids. Germline V gives CDR1 SEHNR, CDR2 FQNEAQ (reference sequence). The germline V and J ends were trimmed by 3 bases and 5 bases, with 8 bases remaining between them. The CDR3 DNA sequence: TGTGCCAGCAGCTTCGGACGGGATCAGCCCCAGCATTTT. Translating gives CASSFGRDQPQHF.

This clonotype was detected ten times or more. The J gene is TRBJ2-3, the V gene TRBV11-2; possibly TRBD2 for D (6 bases). The CDR3 extends over 13 amino acids. With 6 bases removed from V and 4 bases from J, the gap between germline ends came to 11 bases. Germline CDR1 reads SGHAT; CDR2 reads FQNNGV. The CDR3 DNA reads TGTGCCAGCAGGGGAGGCTGGGCAGATACGCAGTATTTT. This translates into CASRGGWADTQYF.

The chain recombines TRBV20-1 with TRBJ1-2, with 7 bases lining up with TRBD1. Germline V CDR1 and CDR2: DFQATT, SNEGSKA (reference sequence). The V and J ends lost 3 bases and 7 bases, in that order; junction bases with no gene match: 8. The CDR3 sequence is 13 residues long. CDR3 sequence reads: CSASSGGQGGYTF. For the CDR3, the DNA is TGCAGTGCTAGTTCAGGGGGGCAGGGTGGCTACACCTTC.